The text below deals with one TCR beta chain. No antigen is known for it. In germline, CDR1 is MNHEY, CDR2 SMNVEV (reference sequence). This CDR3 is built from 17 residues. V was clipped by 5 bases and J by 6 bases, with 20 bases between them. These data belong to a study of persistence of HIV-infected CD4 T cells. This nonspecific control used anti-CD3/anti-CD28 bead stimulation of CD4+ T cells. Sorting selected CD4+ T cells upregulating both CD40 ligand and CD69. CD4+ T cell counts exceeded 400 cells/uL; CMV serology was positive. This was the immunoSEQ version 4 assay in survey mode. Libraries were prepared by immunoSEQ multiplex PCR; TCRdb keeps only in-frame clonotypes and omits some of them. The sample consists of 35,000 to 40,000 clones, over 80% of them appearing once.

The clonotype originates from an adult man with HIV who was CMV-seropositive. The sample here was CD4+ T cells sorted from PBMCs after roughly 18-hour stimulation, taken from a patient who received antiretroviral therapy. The chain couples TRBV27 to TRBJ1-6; D call uncertain. CDR3 nucleotides: TGTGCCAGCAGTCCTCATTACGTGGCCTGGGGTAATTCACCCCTCCACTTT. Its protein is CASSPHYVAWGNSPLHF.